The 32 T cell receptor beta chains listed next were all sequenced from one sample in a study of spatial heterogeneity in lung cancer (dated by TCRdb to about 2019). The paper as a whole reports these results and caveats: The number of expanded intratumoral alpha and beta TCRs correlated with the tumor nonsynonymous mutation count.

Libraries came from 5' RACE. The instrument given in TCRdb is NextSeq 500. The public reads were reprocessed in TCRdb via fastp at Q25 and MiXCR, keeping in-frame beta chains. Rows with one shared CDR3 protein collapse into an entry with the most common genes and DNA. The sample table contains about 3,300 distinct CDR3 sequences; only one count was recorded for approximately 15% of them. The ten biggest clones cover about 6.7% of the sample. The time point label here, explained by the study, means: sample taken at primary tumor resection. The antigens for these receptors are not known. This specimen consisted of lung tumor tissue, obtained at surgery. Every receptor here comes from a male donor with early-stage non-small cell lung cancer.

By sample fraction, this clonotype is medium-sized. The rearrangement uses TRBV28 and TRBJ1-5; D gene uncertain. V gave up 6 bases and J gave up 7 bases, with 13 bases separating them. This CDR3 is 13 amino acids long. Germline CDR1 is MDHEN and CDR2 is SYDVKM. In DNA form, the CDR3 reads TGTGCCAGCAGGGTGACATTTCTGCAGCCCCAGCATTTT. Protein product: CASRVTFLQPQHF.

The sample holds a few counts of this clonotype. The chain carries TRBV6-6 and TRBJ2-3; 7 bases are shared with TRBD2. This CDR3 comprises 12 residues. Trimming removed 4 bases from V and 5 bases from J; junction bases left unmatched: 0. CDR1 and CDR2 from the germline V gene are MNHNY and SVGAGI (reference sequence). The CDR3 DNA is TGTGCCAGCAGTTGGGGGGGAGATACGCAGTATTTT. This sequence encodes CASSWGGDTQYF.

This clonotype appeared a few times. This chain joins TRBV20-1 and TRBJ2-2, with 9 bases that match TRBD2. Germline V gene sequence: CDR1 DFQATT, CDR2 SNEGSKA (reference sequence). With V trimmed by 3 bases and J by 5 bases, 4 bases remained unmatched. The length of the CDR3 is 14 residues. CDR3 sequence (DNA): TGCAGTGCTAGTGCTAGCGGGGTAACCGGGGAGCTGTTTTTT. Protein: CSASASGVTGELFF.

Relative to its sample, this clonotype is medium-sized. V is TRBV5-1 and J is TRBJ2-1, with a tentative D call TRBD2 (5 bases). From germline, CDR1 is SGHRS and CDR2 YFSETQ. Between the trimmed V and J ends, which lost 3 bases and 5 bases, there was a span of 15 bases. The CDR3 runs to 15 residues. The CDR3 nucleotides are TGCGCCAGCAGCTGGCCGTGGGAGCCCCACAATGAGCAGTTCTTC. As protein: CASSWPWEPHNEQFF.

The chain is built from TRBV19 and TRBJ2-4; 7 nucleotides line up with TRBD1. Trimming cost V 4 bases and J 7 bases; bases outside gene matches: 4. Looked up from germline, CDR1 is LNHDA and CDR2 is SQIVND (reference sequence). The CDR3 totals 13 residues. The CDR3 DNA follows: TGTGCCAGTAGTAACCAGGGGGAGAACATTCAGTACTTC. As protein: CASSNQGENIQYF. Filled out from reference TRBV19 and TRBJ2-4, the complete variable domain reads DGGITQSPKYLFRKEGQNVTLSCEQNLNHDAMYWYRQDPGQGLRLIYYSQIVNDFQKGDIAEGYSVSREKKESFPLTVTSAQKNPTAFYLCASSNQGENIQYFGAGTRLSVL.

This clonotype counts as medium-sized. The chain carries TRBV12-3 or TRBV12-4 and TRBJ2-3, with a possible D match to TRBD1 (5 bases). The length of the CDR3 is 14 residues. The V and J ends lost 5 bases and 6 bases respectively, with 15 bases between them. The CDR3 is CASSLPTARDTQYF. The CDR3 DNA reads TGTGCCAGCAGTCTGCCGACAGCCCGCGATACGCAGTATTTT.

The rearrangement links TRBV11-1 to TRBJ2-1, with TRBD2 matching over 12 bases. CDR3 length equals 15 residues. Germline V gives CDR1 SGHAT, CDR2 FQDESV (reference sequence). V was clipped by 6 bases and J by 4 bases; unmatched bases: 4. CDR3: CASSPTSGRYNEQFF. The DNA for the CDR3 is TGTGCCAGCAGTCCCACTAGCGGGAGGTACAATGAGCAGTTCTTC.

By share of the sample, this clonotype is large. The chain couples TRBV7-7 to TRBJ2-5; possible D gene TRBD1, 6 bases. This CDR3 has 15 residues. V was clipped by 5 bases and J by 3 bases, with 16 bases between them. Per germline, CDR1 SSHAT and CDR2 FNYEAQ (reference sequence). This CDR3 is CASSEQGWQEETQYF. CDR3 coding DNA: TGTGCCAGCAGCGAACAGGGTTGGCAGGAAGAGACCCAGTACTTC.

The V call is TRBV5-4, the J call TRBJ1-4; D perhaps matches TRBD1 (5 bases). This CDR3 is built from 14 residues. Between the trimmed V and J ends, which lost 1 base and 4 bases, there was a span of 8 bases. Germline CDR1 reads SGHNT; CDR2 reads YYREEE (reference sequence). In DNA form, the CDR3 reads TGTGCCAGCAGCTTGTTCAGGGATAATGAAAAACTGTTTTTT. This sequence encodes CASSLFRDNEKLFF. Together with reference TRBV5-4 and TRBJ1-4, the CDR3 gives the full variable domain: ETGVTQSPTHLIKTRGQQVTLRCSSQSGHNTVSWYQQALGQGPQFIFQYYREEENGRGNFPPRFSGLQFPNYSSELNVNALELDDSALYLCASSLFRDNEKLFFGSGTQLSVL.

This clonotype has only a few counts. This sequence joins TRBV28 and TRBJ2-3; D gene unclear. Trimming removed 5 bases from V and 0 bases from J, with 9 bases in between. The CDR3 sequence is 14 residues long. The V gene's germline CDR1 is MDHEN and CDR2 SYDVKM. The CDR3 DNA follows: TGTGCCAGCAGTCGTGAGGTTAGCACAGATACGCAGTATTTT. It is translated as CASSREVSTDTQYF.

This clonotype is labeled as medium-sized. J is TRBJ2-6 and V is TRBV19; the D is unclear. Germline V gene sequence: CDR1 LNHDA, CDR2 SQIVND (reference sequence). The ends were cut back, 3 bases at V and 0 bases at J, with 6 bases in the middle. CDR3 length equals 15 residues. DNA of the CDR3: TGTGCCAGTAGTATCCGTTACTCTGGGGCCAACGTCCTGACTTTC. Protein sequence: CASSIRYSGANVLTF.

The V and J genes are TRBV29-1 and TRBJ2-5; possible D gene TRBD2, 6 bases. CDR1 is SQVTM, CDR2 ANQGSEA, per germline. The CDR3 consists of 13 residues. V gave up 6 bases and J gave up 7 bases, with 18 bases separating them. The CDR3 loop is CSVGGSIGGTQYF. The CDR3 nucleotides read TGCAGCGTGGGGGGTAGTATTGGAGGGACCCAGTACTTC. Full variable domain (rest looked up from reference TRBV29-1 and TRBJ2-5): SAVISQKPSRDICQRGTSLTIQCQVDSQVTMMFWYRQQPGQSLTLIATANQGSEATYESGFVIDKFPISRPNLTFSTLTVSNMSPEDSSIYLCSVGGSIGGTQYFGPGTRLLVL.

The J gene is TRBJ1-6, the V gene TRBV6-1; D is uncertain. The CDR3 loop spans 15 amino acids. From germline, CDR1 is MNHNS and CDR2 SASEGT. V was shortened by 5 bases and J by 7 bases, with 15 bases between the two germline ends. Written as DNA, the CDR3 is TGTGCCAGCAGTAGGAGCCAATCAAGCAATTCACCCCTCCACTTT. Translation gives CASSRSQSSNSPLHF.

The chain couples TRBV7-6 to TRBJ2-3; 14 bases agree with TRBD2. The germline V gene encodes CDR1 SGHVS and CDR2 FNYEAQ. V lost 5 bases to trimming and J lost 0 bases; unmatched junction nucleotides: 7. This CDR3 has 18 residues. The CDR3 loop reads CASSPGLAGGTSTDTQYF. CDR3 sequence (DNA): TGTGCCAGCAGCCCAGGACTAGCGGGGGGCACTAGCACAGATACGCAGTATTTT.

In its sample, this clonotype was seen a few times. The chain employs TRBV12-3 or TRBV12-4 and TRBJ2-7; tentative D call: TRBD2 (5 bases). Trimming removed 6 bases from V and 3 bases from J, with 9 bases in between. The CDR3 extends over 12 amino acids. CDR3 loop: CASRADDYEQYF. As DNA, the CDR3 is TGTGCCAGCAGAGCGGACGACTACGAGCAGTACTTC.

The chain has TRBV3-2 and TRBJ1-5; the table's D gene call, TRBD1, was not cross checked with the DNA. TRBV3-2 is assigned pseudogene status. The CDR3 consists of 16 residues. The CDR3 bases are TGTGCCAGCAGCCGCCTGGGACAGTTGCGCAATCAGCCCCAGCATTTT. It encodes CASSRLGQLRNQPQHF.

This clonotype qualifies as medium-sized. The chain's CDR3 is CASSRDRSNTEAFF. CDR3 DNA: TGTGCCAGCAGCCGCGACAGGTCGAACACTGAAGCTTTCTTT. V is TRBV21-1 and J is TRBJ1-1; the table calls TRBD1, which could not be checked here. TRBV21-1 is marked as a pseudogene. This CDR3 is built from 14 residues.

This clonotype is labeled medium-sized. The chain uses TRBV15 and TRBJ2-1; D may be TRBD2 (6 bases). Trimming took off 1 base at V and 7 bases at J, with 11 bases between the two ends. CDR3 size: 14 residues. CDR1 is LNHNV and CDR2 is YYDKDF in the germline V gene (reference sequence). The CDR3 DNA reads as TGTGCCACCAGCAGAGCGGGAGAATTAAATGAGCAGTTCTTC. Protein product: CATSRAGELNEQFF. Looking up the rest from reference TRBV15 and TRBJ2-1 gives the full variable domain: DAMVIQNPRYQVTQFGKPVTLSCSQTLNHNVMYWYQQKSSQAPKLLFHYYDKDFNNEADTPDNFQSRRPNTSFCFLDIRSPGLGDTAMYLCATSRAGELNEQFFGPGTRLTVL.

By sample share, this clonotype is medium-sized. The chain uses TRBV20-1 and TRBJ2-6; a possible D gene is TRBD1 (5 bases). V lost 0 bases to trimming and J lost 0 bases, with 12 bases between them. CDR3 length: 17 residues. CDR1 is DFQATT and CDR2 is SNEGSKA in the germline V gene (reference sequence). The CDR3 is CSARDHRDSSGANVLTF. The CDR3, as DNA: TGCAGTGCTAGAGATCACCGCGACAGCTCTGGGGCCAACGTCCTGACTTTC.

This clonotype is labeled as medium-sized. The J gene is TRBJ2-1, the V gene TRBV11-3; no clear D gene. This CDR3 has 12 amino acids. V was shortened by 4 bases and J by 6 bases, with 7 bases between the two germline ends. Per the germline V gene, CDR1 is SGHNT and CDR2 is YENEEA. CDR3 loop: CASSSWGNEQFF. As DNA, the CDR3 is TGTGCCAGCAGCTCGTGGGGCAATGAGCAGTTCTTC.

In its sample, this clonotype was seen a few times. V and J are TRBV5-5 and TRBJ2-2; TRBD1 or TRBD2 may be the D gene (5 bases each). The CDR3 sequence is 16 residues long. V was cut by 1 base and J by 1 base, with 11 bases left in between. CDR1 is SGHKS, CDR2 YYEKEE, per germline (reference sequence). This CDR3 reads CASSLSGAVNTGELFF. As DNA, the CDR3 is TGTGCCAGCAGCTTGTCCGGGGCGGTGAACACCGGGGAGCTGTTTTTT.

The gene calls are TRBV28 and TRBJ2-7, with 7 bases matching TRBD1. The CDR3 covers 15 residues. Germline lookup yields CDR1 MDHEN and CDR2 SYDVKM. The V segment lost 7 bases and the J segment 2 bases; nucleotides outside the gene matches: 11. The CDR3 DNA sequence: TGTGCCAGCAAAGGACAGGCCGCCTCCACCTACGAGCAGTACTTC. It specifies CASKGQAASTYEQYF.

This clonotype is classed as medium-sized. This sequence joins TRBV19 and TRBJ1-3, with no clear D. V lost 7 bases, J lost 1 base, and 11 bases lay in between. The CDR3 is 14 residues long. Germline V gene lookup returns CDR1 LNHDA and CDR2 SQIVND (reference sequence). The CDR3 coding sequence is TGTGCCAGTACCAAAGGGAGTTCTGGAAACACCATATATTTT. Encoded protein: CASTKGSSGNTIYF.

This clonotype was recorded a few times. CDR3 DNA: TGCGCCAGCAGCCAAAGAGTGGAGACTGAAGCTTTCTTT. Translating gives CASSQRVETEAFF. The chain combines TRBV4-1 with TRBJ1-1; unclear D gene. V lost 2 bases and J lost 5, with 9 bases in between. In germline, CDR1 is MGHRA, CDR2 YSYEKL. The CDR3 sequence is 13 residues long.

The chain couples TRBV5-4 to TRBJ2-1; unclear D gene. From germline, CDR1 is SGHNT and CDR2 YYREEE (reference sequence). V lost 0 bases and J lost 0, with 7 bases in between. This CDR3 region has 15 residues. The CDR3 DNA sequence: TGTGCCAGCAGCTTGGAAGTAAGCTCCTACAATGAGCAGTTCTTC. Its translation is CASSLEVSSYNEQFF. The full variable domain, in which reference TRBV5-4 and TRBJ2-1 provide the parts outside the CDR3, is ETGVTQSPTHLIKTRGQQVTLRCSSQSGHNTVSWYQQALGQGPQFIFQYYREEENGRGNFPPRFSGLQFPNYSSELNVNALELDDSALYLCASSLEVSSYNEQFFGPGTRLTVL.

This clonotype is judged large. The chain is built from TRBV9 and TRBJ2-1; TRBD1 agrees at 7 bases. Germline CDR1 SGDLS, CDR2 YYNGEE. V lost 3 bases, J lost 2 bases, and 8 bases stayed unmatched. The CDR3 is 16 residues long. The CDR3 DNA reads TGTGCCAGCAGCGAGGGACGGGACAGCCCCTACAATGAGCAGTTCTTC. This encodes CASSEGRDSPYNEQFF.

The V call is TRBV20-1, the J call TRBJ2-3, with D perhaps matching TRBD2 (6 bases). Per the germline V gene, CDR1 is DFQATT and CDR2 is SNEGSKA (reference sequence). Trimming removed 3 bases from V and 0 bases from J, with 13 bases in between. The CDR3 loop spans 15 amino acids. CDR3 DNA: TGCAGTGCTAGGGCTAGCGCCCTGAGCACAGATACGCAGTATTTT. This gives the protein CSARASALSTDTQYF.

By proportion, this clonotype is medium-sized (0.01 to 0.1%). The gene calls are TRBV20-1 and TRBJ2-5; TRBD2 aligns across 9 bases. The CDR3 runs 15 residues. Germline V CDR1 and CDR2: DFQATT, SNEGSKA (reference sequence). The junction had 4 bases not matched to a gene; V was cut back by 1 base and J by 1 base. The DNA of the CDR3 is TGCAGTGCTAGAGCGACTAGCGGATCCCAAGAGACCCAGTACTTC. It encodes CSARATSGSQETQYF.

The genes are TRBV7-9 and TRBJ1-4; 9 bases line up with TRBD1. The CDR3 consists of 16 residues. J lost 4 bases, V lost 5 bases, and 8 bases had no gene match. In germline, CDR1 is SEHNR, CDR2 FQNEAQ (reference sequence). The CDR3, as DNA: TGTGCCAGCAGCCCCACCGGACAGGGGATTAATGAAAAACTGTTTTTT. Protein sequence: CASSPTGQGINEKLFF.

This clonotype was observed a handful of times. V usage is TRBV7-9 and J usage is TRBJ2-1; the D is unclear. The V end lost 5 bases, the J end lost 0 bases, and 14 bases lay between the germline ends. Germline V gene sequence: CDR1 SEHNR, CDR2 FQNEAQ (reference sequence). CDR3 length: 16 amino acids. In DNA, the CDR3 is TGTGCCAGCAGCCACTCCTTGGATAGCTCCTACAATGAGCAGTTCTTC. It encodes CASSHSLDSSYNEQFF.

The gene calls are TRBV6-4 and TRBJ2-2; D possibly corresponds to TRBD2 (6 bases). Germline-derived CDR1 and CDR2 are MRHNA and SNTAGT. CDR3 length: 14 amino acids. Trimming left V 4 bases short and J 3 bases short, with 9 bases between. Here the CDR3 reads CASSASGDTGELFF. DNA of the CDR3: TGTGCCAGCAGTGCCTCGGGGGACACCGGGGAGCTGTTTTTT.

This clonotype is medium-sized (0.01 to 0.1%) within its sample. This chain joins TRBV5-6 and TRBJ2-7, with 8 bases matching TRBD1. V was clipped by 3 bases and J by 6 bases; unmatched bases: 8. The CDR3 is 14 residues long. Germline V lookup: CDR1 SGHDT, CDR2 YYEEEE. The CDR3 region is CASSSGQGRGEQYF. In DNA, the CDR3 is TGTGCCAGCAGCTCTGGACAGGGCCGGGGCGAGCAGTACTTC.